This T cell receptor beta chain was captured in a study of T-cell reconstitution after alpha-beta-depleted transplantation in children. Study-wide points: Newly generated T cells supplied most T-cell counts and diversity one year post-transplant. Several patients had high TCRbeta diversity at day 60; it came from surviving recipient T cells and thymic progenitors.

The table lists this clonotype with a few counts. Its antigen is not known. Preparation of the TCRbeta library used unique molecular identifiers. One entry per CDR3 protein, called by TCRdb with MiXCR from the PCR reads. This table holds roughly 490,000 distinct CDR3 sequences, about 10% found once. There are 16 residues in the CDR3. Germline CDR1 reads SEHNR; CDR2 reads FQNEAQ (reference sequence). Between the trimmed V and J ends, which lost 1 base and 2 bases, there was a span of 9 bases. The chain uses TRBV7-9 and TRBJ1-6, with D maybe TRBD1 (5 bases). This material consisted of PBMCs, mostly from graft donor cells, taken 180 days after TCRalphabeta/CD19-depleted stem cell transplant. This clonotype originated in a female patient aged 2-15 years who had a stem cell transplant for aplastic anemia, so the T cells may come from the graft donor. The DNA for the CDR3 is TGTGCCAGCAGCTTAGTCGCGGGGGCCTATAATTCACCCCTCCACTTT. It encodes CASSLVAGAYNSPLHF.